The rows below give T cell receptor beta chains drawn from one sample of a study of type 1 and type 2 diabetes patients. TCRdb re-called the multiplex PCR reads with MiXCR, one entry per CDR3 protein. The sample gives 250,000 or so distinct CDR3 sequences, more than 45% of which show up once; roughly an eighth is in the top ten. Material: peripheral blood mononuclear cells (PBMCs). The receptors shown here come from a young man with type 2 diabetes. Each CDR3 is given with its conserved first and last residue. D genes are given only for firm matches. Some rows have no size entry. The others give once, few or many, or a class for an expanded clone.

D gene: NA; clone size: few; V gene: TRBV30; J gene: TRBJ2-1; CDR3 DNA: TGTGCCTTTAGCGGAAAGAGCTCCTACAATGAGCAGTTCTTC; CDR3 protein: CAFSGKSSYNEQFF
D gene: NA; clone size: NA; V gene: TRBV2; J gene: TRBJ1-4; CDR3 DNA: TGTGCCAGCAGGAGTCTACAGGGAGTTGAAAAACTGTTTTTT; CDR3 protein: CASRSLQGVEKLFF
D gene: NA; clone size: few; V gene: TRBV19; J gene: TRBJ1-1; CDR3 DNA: TGTGCCAGTAGTATGGGGCGGATGAACACTGAAGCTTTCTTT; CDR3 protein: CASSMGRMNTEAFF
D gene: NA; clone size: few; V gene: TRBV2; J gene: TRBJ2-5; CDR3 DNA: TGTGCCAGCGCTAAGGACCTTCAGGGCCAGTACTTC; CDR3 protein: CASAKDLQGQYF
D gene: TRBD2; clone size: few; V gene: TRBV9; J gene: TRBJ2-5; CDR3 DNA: TGTGCCAGCAGCGTAGTAGCGGGGGGCCAAGAGACCCAGTACTTC; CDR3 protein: CASSVVAGGQETQYF
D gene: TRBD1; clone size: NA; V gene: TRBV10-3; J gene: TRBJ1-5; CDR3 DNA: TGTGCCATCAGCACAGGGGAAGGTCAGCCCCAGCATTTT; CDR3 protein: CAISTGEGQPQHF
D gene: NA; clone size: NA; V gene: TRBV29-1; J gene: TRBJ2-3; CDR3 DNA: TGCAGCGTGCCGGGACACAGAACAGATACGCAGTATTTT; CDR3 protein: CSVPGHRTDTQYF
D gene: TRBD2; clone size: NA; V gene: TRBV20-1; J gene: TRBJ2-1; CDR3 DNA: TGCAGTGCTCTTGGACTAGCGGATACGTTACGCAATGAGCAGTTCTTC; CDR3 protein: CSALGLADTLRNEQFF
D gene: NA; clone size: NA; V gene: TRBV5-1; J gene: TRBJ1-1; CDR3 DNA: TGCGCCAGCAGCTTCCTAACAGGGCAGAACACTGAAGCTTTCTTT; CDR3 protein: CASSFLTGQNTEAFF
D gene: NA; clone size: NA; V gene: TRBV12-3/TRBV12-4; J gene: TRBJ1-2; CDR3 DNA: TGTGCCAGCAGTTCCCGCATGCGACGGATAGTGGGCTATGGCTACACCTTC; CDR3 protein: CASSSRMRRIVGYGYTF
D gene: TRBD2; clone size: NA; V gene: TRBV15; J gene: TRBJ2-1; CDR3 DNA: TGTGCCACCAGCAGAGTAGCGGGAACTACCCACTCCTACAATGAGCAGTTCTTC; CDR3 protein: CATSRVAGTTHSYNEQFF
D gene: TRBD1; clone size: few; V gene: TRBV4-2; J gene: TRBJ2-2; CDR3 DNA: TGTGCCAGCAGCCAAGTGACAGGGCTTGATACCGGGGAGCTGTTTTTT; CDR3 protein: CASSQVTGLDTGELFF
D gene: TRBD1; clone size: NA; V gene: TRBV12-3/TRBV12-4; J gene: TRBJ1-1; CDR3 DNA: TGTGCCAGCAGTTCCTCCTCAGCGGTTCGAGGGGGCATAGCTTTCTTT; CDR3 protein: CASSSSSAVRGGIAFF
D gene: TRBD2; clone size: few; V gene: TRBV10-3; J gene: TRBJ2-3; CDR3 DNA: TGTGCCATCAGGACTAGCGGAGAAACAGATACGCAGTATTTT; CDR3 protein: CAIRTSGETDTQYF
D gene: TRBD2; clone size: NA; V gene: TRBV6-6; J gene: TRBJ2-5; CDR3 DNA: TGTGCCAGCAGGGGACTAGCTTTTCTAGAGACCCAGTACTTC; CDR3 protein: CASRGLAFLETQYF
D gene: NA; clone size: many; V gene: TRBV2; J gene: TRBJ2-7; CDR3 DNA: TGTGCCAGCAGACCCGAGACAGCCGAGCAGTACTTC; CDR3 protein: CASRPETAEQYF
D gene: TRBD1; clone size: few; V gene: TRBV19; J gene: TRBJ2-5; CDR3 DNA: TGTGCCAGTAGTGCCACGTACAGGGGTTGGGAGACCCAGTACTTC; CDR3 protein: CASSATYRGWETQYF
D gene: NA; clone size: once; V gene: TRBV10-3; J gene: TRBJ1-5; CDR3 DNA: TGTGCCATCAGCTATAGCAATCAGCCCCAGCATTTT; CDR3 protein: CAISYSNQPQHF
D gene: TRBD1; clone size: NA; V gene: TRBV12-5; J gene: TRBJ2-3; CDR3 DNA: TGTGCTAGTGGACCTTCAACAGGGGCAGATACGCAGTATTTT; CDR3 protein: CASGPSTGADTQYF
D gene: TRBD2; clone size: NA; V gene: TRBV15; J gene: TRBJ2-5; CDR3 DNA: TGTGCCACCAGCTTTGATTACCGGGAGGAGTACTTC; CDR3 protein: CATSFDYREEYF
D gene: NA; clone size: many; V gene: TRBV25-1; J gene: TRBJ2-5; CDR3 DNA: TGTGCCAGCAGTGACCACCTTCCGGACACAGGGACCCAGTACTTC; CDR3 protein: CASSDHLPDTGTQYF
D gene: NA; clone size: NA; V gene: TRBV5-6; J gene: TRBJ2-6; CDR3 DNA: TGTGCCAGCAGCCTGGGAGGGGGGGCGAGCTCTGGGGCCAACGTCCTGACTTTC; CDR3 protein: CASSLGGGASSGANVLTF
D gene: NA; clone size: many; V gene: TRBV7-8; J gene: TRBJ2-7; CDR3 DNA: TGTGCCAGCAGCTTAACTTACGAGCAGTACTTC; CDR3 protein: CASSLTYEQYF
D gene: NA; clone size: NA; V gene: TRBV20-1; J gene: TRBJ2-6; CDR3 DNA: TGCAGTGCTACGAGTTGGTTGGCGGGAAGCTCTGGGGCCAACGTCCTGACTTTC; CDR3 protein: CSATSWLAGSSGANVLTF
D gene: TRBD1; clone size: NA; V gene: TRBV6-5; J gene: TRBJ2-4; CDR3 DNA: TGTGCCAGCAGCCCCCTTACGGGACAGGGGACCATTCAGTACTTC; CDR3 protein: CASSPLTGQGTIQYF
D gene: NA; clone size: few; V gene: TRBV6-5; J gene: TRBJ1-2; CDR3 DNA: TGTGCCAGCAGTCCCCCTGACAGGAGGGATGGCTACACCTTC; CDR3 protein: CASSPPDRRDGYTF